This T cell receptor beta chain was documented in a study of blood T cells in healthy people across ages (dated by TCRdb to the mid-2010s). Describing the broader study: In model experiments, template switching captured about one uniquely barcoded TCR beta cDNA molecule for every two T cells. The study measured age-related changes in TCR beta repertoire diversity using deep sequencing normalized with unique cDNA molecular identifiers. To avoid experimental bias, donors of different ages were randomly spread across the sequencing lanes. Using the same blood draw, the study looked at two additional independent replicas of 1 million unique cDNA reads for two donors, one aged 18 to 30 and the other aged 80 or older. The donors were divided into four age groups: young (average approximately 15 years), middle-aged (about 39), aged (about 61) and long-lived (about 90). Overall study outcomes, separate from this receptor: Estimates of total diversity based on one million sequenced T cells were regarded as lower bounds and as underestimates. Observed TCR beta diversity per million T cells fell roughly linearly with age, and a significant reduction was already apparent by age approximately 40. The percentage of naive T cells measured by flow cytometry correlated strongly with observed TCR beta diversity. Bulk unsorted PBMC profiling prevented conclusive comparison of naive and antigen-experienced compartments. The CMV infection status of donors was not known, potentially confounding age-related changes in expanded clonotypes. The long-lived group showed more naive CD4+ T cells, fewer expanded clones and increased TCR diversity than the aged group, suggesting age selection.

Comments on this clonotype: It has no known antigen specificity. This may be a read error: a much more frequent sequence differs by one nucleotide.

Libraries were built with 5' RACE. TCRdb shows the sequencer as Illumina HiSeq 2500. A second PCR of roughly 7 to 12 cycles was run with a J-beta primer mix and a sample-barcoded 5' primer. Each TCR beta cDNA molecule received a unique molecular identifier from a template-switch 5' adaptor carrying 12 random nucleotides. At least 2.5 million CDR3-containing paired-end reads were obtained from each sample. The Mint cDNA synthesis kit, primed by a TRBC-specific oligonucleotide, was used to synthesize first-strand cDNA from all RNA. Following uracil-DNA glycosylase treatment, a first 18-cycle PCR with universal primers M1SS and BC2_uni_R was performed on all cDNA. Per the source publication's procedure: For normalization, 1 million high-quality reads were randomly selected from each sample, with every read carrying a distinct molecular identifier. Reads with shared molecular identifiers were discarded instead of being binned into consensus sequences. MiTCR, run with a Q25 quality threshold and the strictest error-elimination algorithm, handled CDR3 identification, clonotype clustering and error correction. Lower-bound total TCR beta diversity was estimated with a nonparametric unseen species model using Euler transformation. Starting from the raw public reads, TCRdb applied fastp trimming at Q25, assembled clones with MiXCR and retained in-frame beta chains. Rows are unified per CDR3 protein, each entry keeping the most common DNA and genes. These V and J calls rely on TCRdb rather than the paper's analysis. This sample gives hundreds of thousands of distinct CDR3 sequences in total; 29% of them show up just once. 17% of the sample is in the top ten clones.

The CDR3 holds 15 amino acids from the cysteine to the phenylalanine. Only CDR3 DNA remains: 45 bases, in frame from the first base. The germline V gene provides CDR1 SGHTA and CDR2 FQGNSA. The trim is 2 bases for V and 5 bases for J, with a gap of 15 bases between the germline ends. Donors were under 40 systemically healthy Caucasian individuals from Russia aged roughly 6 to 90 years. Each donor gave ten milliliters of peripheral blood, drawn into EDTA-treated Vacutainer tubes. Ficoll-Paque density-gradient centrifugation was used to isolate PBMCs, with at least 7 million per sample. Trizol reagent was used to extract total RNA from the PBMCs, yielding at least 5 micrograms per sample. Naive CD45RAhigh/CD27high T cell percentages were measured by flow cytometry on a PBMC aliquot from every donor.

This clonotype originated in a woman of 80 years or more in good health. The V and J segments used are TRBV7-2 and TRBJ2-5; the best D guess is TRBD2, with 6 bases matching. Sequenced: blood. This receptor carries the CDR3 CASSLTRERLETQYF. The DNA sequence follows: TGTGCCAGCAGCTTAACCCGGGAGAGGTTGGAGACCCAGTACTTC.